Listed below are T cell receptor beta chains from one sample, sequenced in a study of blood T cell repertoires in COVID-19. Only in-frame clones appear in the TCRdb table, and some are missing; sequencing was by immunoSEQ multiplex PCR. The table shows 250,000 to 300,000 clones, with approximately 90% occurring only once. Sequenced: peripheral blood. Source of these receptors: a woman aged 45 to 65 with COVID-19, enrolled during active disease. The CDR3 runs from the conserved cysteine through the conserved F or W. D genes are given only for firm matches. The listing skips clone size in some rows; elsewhere it reads once, few, many or a size class.

>NA|13|once|TRBV6-5|TRBJ2-2
CASSYARAGELFF
TGTGCCAGCAGTTACGCCCGGGCCGGGGAGCTGTTTTTT
>NA|15|NA|TRBV7-2|TRBJ2-2
CASSSGLASTGELFF
TGTGCCAGCAGCTCGGGGCTAGCGAGCACCGGGGAGCTGTTTTTT
>NA|16|NA|TRBV3-1/TRBV3-2|TRBJ1-1
CASSPGRGGPNGEAFF
TGTGCCAGCAGCCCGGGACGGGGGGGCCCGAACGGTGAAGCTTTCTTT
>NA|15|NA|TRBV12-5|TRBJ1-6
CASGLADPGSSPLHF
TGTGCTAGTGGTTTGGCTGATCCCGGTAGTTCACCCCTCCACTTT
>NA|14|NA|TRBV7-2|TRBJ1-1
CASSSMGGVTEAFF
TGTGCCAGCAGCTCGATGGGGGGGGTCACTGAAGCTTTCTTT
>NA|11|NA|TRBV20-1|TRBJ2-4
CSARTKNIQYF
TGCAGTGCTAGGACAAAAAACATTCAGTACTTC
>TRBD1|14|NA|TRBV30|TRBJ2-3
CAWSGDRVTDTQYF
TGTGCCTGGAGTGGGGACAGGGTGACAGATACGCAGTATTTT
>NA|17|NA|TRBV9|TRBJ1-6
CASSPRIGSSYNSPLHF
TGTGCCAGCAGCCCACGGATAGGGAGCTCCTATAATTCACCCCTCCACTTT
>NA|14|NA|TRBV25-1|TRBJ2-6
CASGRLTGANVLTF
TGTGCCAGCGGTCGGTTGACTGGGGCCAACGTCCTGACTTTC
>NA|13|NA|TRBV19|TRBJ2-5
CASSIQGGETQYF
TGTGCCAGTAGTATCCAGGGTGGGGAGACCCAGTACTTC
>TRBD1|16|NA|TRBV7-2|TRBJ1-2
CASSPATGAINYGYTF
TGTGCCAGCAGCCCGGCTACAGGGGCAATTAACTATGGCTACACCTTC
>TRBD1|17|NA|TRBV7-9|TRBJ2-7
CASSSHRGRSFSYEQYF
TGTGCCAGCAGCTCTCACAGGGGCCGTTCTTTCTCCTACGAGCAGTACTTC
>NA|14|NA|TRBV29-1|TRBJ1-1
CSVEERGFGREAFF
TGCAGCGTTGAAGAACGGGGTTTCGGTCGTGAAGCTTTCTTT
>TRBD2|15|NA|TRBV19|TRBJ2-7
CASSTLAGGSYEQYF
TGTGCCAGTAGTACGTTAGCGGGAGGCTCCTACGAGCAGTACTTC